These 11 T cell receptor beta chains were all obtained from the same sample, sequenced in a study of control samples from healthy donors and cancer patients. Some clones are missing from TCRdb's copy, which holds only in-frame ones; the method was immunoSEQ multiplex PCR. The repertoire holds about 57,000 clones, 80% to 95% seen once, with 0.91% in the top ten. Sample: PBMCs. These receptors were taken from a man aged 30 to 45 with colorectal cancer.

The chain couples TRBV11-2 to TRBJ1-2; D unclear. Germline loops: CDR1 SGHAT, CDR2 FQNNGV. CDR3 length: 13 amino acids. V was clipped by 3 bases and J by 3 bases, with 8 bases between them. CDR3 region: CASSFMGDYGYTF. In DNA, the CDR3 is TGTGCCAGCAGCTTTATGGGAGACTATGGCTACACCTTC.

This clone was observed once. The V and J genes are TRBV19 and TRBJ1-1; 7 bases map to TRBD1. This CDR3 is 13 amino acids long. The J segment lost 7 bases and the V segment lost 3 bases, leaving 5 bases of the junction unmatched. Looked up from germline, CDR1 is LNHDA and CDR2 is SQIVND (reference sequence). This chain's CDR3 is CASSIGAGGEAFF. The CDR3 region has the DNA TGTGCCAGTAGTATTGGGGCAGGGGGTGAAGCTTTCTTT. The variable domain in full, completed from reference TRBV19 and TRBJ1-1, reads DGGITQSPKYLFRKEGQNVTLSCEQNLNHDAMYWYRQDPGQGLRLIYYSQIVNDFQKGDIAEGYSVSREKKESFPLTVTSAQKNPTAFYLCASSIGAGGEAFFGQGTRLTVV.

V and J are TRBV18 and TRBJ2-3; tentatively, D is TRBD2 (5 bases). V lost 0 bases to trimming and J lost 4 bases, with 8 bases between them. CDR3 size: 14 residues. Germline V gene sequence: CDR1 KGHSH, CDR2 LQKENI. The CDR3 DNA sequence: TGTGCCAGCTCACCACCGGGAGTAGCAGATACGCAGTATTTT. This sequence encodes CASSPPGVADTQYF. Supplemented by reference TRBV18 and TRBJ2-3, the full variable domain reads NAGVMQNPRHLVRRRGQEARLRCSPMKGHSHVYWYRQLPEEGLKFMVYLQKENIIDESGMPKERFSAEFPKEGPSILRIQQVVRGDSAAYFCASSPPGVADTQYFGPGTRLTVL.

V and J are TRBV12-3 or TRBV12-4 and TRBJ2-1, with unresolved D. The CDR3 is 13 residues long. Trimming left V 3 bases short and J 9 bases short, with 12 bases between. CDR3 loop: CASSFLLDSEQFF. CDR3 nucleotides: TGTGCCAGCAGTTTTCTTCTGGATAGTGAGCAGTTCTTC.

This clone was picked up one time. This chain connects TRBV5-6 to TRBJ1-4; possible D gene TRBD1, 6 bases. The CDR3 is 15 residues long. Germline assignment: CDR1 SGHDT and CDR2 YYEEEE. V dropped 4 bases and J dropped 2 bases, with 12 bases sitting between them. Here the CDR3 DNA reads TGTGCCAGCAGCCTAGGAGGGGGGACTAATGAAAAACTGTTTTTT. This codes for CASSLGGGTNEKLFF.

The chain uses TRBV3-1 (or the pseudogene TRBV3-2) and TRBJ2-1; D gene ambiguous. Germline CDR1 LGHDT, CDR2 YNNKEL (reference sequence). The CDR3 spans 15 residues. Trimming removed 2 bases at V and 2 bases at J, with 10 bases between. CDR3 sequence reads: CASSQLRRTYNEQFF. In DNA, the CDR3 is TGTGCCAGCAGCCAATTAAGGCGAACCTACAATGAGCAGTTCTTC.

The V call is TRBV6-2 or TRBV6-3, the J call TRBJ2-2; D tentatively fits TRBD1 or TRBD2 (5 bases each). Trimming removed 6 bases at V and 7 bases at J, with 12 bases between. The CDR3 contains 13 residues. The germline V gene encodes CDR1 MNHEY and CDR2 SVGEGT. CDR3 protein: CASSPGTGGELFF. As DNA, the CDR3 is TGTGCCAGCAGCCCCGGGACGGGCGGGGAGCTGTTTTTT.

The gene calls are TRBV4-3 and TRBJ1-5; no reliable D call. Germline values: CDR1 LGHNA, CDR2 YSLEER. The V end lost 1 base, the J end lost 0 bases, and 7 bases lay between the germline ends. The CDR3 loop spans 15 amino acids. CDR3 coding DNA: TGCGCCAGCAGCCAAGTGATGGGTAGCAATCAGCCCCAGCATTTT. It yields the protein CASSQVMGSNQPQHF.

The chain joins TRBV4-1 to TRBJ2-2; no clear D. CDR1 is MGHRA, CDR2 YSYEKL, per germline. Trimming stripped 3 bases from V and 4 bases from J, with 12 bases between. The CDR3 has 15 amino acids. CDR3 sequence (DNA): TGCGCCAGCAGCCAGGTCCTTTTGGGCACCGGGGAGCTGTTTTTT. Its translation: CASSQVLLGTGELFF.

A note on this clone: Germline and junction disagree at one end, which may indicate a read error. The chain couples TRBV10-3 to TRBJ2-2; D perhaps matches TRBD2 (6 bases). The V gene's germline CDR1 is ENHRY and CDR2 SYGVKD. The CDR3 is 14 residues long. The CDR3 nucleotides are TGTGCCATCAACGGCCCCGAATCATCCGGGGGGCTGTTTTTT. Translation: CAINGPESSGGLFF.

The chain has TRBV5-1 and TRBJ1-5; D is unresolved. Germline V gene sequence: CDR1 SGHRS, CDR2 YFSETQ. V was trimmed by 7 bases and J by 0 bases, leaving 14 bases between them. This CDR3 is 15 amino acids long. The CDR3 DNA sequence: TGCGCCAGCTCCGCGGACGGAGTTAGCAATCAGCCCCAGCATTTT. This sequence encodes CASSADGVSNQPQHF.